A single T cell receptor (beta chain) is shown here with its context. Its specificity is unknown. The sample originates from a study of OX40 agonist ivuxolimab in advanced cancers. Study information: Ivuxolimab, an antibody acting as an agonist of OX40 (CD134), was used to treat patients. Melanoma, hepatocellular carcinoma, head and neck or renal cell cancer occurred in dose-escalation patients. Overall study results and limits: Several nonresponders also turned out to have low normalized T-cell clonal expansion.

CDR3 length equals 17 residues. In germline, CDR1 is LNHNV, CDR2 YYDKDF (reference sequence). The germline V and J ends were trimmed by 0 bases and 0 bases, with 12 bases remaining between them. Data came from immunoSEQ multiplex PCR; TCRdb stores just in-frame clones and leaves some out. Of about 44,000 clones listed, about 91% were seen once; the top ten hold around 31%. The material was CD4+ or CD8+ T cells sorted from blood, obtained in a trial of the OX40 agonist ivuxolimab. The sequence came from an adult with an advanced solid tumor such as melanoma, head and neck, liver or kidney cancer. The V call is TRBV15, the J call TRBJ1-3, with D hard to call. CDR3 protein: CATSRDRALFSGNTIYF. CDR3 coding DNA: TGTGCCACCAGCAGAGATCGAGCCCTCTTCTCTGGAAACACCATATATTTT.